One and the same sample provided the 8 T cell receptor beta chains below, sequenced in a study of blood T cell repertoires in COVID-19. Repertoires were generated with immunoSEQ multiplex PCR, while TCRdb's copy carries only in-frame clones and drops some. The table shows 50,000 to 60,000 clones, with roughly 86% occurring only once. The source material was peripheral blood. The receptors stem from a man aged 60 to 69 with active COVID-19.

V gene TRBV4-1 combines with J gene TRBJ2-7; D may be TRBD2 (5 bases). Germline V gene data show CDR1 as MGHRA and CDR2 as YSYEKL. Trimming removed 1 base from V and 2 bases from J, with 6 bases in between. The CDR3 contains 13 residues. CDR3 nucleotide sequence: TGCGCCAGCAGCCAAGCCGGGACCTACGAGCAGTACTTC. It codes for CASSQAGTYEQYF.

This clone was seen a single time. V gene TRBV11-2 combines with J gene TRBJ2-1; D is unresolved. Germline CDR1 and CDR2: SGHAT and FQNNGV. The CDR3 is 14 amino acids. Trimming took 1 base from V and 1 from J, leaving 5 bases between them. CDR3 loop: CASSLALSYNEQFF. In DNA, the CDR3 is TGTGCCAGCAGCTTAGCCCTTTCCTACAATGAGCAGTTCTTC. Together with reference TRBV11-2 and TRBJ2-1, the CDR3 gives the full variable domain: EAGVAQSPRYKIIEKRQSVAFWCNPISGHATLYWYQQILGQGPKLLIQFQNNGVVDDSQLPKDRFSAERLKGVDSTLKIQPAKLEDSAVYLCASSLALSYNEQFFGPGTRLTVL.

In DNA form, the CDR3 reads TGTGCCAGCTCAAGTACAGGGGGAACTCGTGAGACCCAGTACTTC. Its translation: CASSSTGGTRETQYF. The V and J genes are TRBV18 and TRBJ2-5, with 8 bases that match TRBD1. CDR1 and CDR2 (germline): KGHSH, LQKENI. The V gene end was trimmed by 5 bases and the J gene end by 5 bases; junction bases not matched to a gene: 10. This CDR3 has 15 amino acids.

The chain has TRBV7-9 and TRBJ2-7, with 13 bases identical to TRBD2. Trimming at V came to 6 bases and at J to 5 bases, leaving 4 bases not matched to a gene. Germline CDR1 is SEHNR and CDR2 is FQNEAQ (reference sequence). The CDR3 length is 14 residues. The CDR3 nucleotides read TGTGCCAGCAGTCCGGGACTAGCGGGAAACGAGCAGTACTTC. Amino acid sequence: CASSPGLAGNEQYF.

The rearrangement links TRBV11-2 to TRBJ2-5, with a weak D call TRBD2 (5 bases). Looked up from germline, CDR1 is SGHAT and CDR2 is FQNNGV. V was cut by 0 bases and J by 1 base, with 9 bases left in between. The CDR3 spans 15 residues. The CDR3 loop is CASSLDLGIQETQYF. CDR3 DNA: TGTGCCAGCAGCTTAGATCTCGGGATCCAAGAGACCCAGTACTTC.

This chain connects TRBV5-5 to TRBJ1-5; 12 nucleotides agree with TRBD1. The CDR3 consists of 19 residues. Trimming cost V 4 bases and J 1 base; bases outside gene matches: 12. Germline loops: CDR1 SGHKS, CDR2 YYEKEE (reference sequence). The CDR3 DNA reads as TGTGCCAGCAGCCCGGGCCGGGACAGGGGGCTTGGGAGCAATCAGCCCCAGCATTTT. Its translation: CASSPGRDRGLGSNQPQHF.

This chain uses TRBV19 with TRBJ2-3, with 7 positions matching TRBD2. J gave up 4 bases and V 9 bases, and 16 bases lay outside the gene matches. The CDR3 sequence is 16 residues long. Germline CDR1 reads LNHDA; CDR2 reads SQIVND (reference sequence). In nucleotides, the CDR3 is TGTGCCAGCAACGAGGGCTACGGGGCGGGGGCAGATACGCAGTATTTT. As protein: CASNEGYGAGADTQYF.

The J gene is TRBJ2-3, the V gene TRBV2, with 8 bases identical to TRBD2. This CDR3 has 16 residues. Unmatched junction bases numbered 9, after V lost 5 bases and J lost 2 bases. Germline assignment: CDR1 SNHLY and CDR2 FYNNEI. Here the CDR3 reads CASSFPTSAYTDTQYF. In DNA form, the CDR3 reads TGTGCCAGCAGTTTTCCGACTAGCGCCTACACAGATACGCAGTATTTT.